This TCR beta chain is drawn from a study of T cells after yellow fever vaccination. To note about this clonotype: Its antigen is undetermined.

Generation of TCR cDNA used 5'RACE template switching (which added a universal primer site and UMIs). TCRdb reprocessed the 5' RACE reads via MiXCR and lists one record per CDR3 protein. The sample yields more than 95,000 distinct CDR3 sequences, 13% to 15% seen once. The CDR3 length is 15 residues. The ends were cut back, 0 bases at V and 6 bases at J, with 16 bases in the middle. Germline CDR1 and CDR2: SGHNT and YYREEE (reference sequence). Study results and caveats: Compared with primary, the secondary response was weaker and peaked at day 5, not 15.

The source is a man aged 18 to 29 who received the YFV17D yellow fever vaccine. The sequencing used CD8+ T cells sorted from PBMCs, collected 5 days after the yellow fever booster vaccination. The chain links TRBV5-4 to TRBJ2-7; D may be TRBD1 (5 bases). The CDR3 protein is CASSLAPGFFAEQYF. CDR3 DNA: TGTGCCAGCAGCTTGGCCCCAGGGTTTTTTGCCGAGCAGTACTTC.